This T cell receptor (beta chain) was sequenced for a study of cytomegalovirus exposure and HLA in healthy donors. Germline CDR1 is MNHNS and CDR2 is SASEGT. CDR3 length: 15 amino acids. Trimming removed 6 bases from V and 9 bases from J; junction bases left unmatched: 11. Using immunoSEQ multiplex PCR, the repertoire was profiled, and TCRdb retains in-frame clones only, with some absent. This table holds 120,000 or so clones, 85% to 90% found once. This receptor was identified in a woman younger than 35 in good health and CMV-seronegative. The sample comprised PBMCs. The chain links TRBV6-1 to TRBJ2-1, with TRBD2 matching over 10 bases. In DNA, the CDR3 is TGTGCCAGCAGCGCCCTAGCGGGAGTGGGGAGTGAGCAGTTCTTC. Translation gives CASSALAGVGSEQFF.